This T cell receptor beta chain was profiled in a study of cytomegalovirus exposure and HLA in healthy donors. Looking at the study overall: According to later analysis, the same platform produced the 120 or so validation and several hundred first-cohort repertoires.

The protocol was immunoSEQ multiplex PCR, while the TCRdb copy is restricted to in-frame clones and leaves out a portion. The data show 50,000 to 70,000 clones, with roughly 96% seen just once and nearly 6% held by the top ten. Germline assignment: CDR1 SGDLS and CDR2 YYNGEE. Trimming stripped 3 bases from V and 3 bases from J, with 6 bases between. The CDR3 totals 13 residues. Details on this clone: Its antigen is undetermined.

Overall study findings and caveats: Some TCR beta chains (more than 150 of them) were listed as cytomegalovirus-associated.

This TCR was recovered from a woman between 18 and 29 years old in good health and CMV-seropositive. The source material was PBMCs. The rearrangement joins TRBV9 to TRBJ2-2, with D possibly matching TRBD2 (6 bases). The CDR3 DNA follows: TGTGCCAGCAGCGCGGGGGACACCGGGGAGCTGTTTTTT. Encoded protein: CASSAGDTGELFF.